Listed below are T cell receptor beta chains from one sample, sequenced in a study of blood T cell repertoires in COVID-19. Assay used: immunoSEQ multiplex PCR; TCRdb lists only in-frame clones, some missing. The sample has fewer than 200,000 clones, roughly 80% seen once; the top ten hold approximately 4.4%. Sequenced sample: PBMCs or T cells enriched from blood (not recorded which). The receptors were sampled from a woman in her fifties or sixties who had recovered from COVID-19. Both conserved end residues are part of each CDR3. The D gene is left open where the match is weak. The size entry is marked missing in some rows and otherwise reads once, few, many or a size class.

clone_size j_call v_call d_call cdr3_aa cdr3_nt
once TRBJ1-6 TRBV5-1 TRBD1 CASSHLPGQGAFSPLHF TGCGCCAGCAGTCATCTCCCGGGACAGGGGGCCTTTTCACCCCTCCACTTT
few TRBJ1-2 TRBV5-4 TRBD1 CASSSPGQIYGYTF TGTGCCAGCAGCAGCCCGGGACAGATCTATGGCTACACCTTC
few TRBJ1-6 TRBV19 TRBD1 CASSTWGQGTSPLHF TGTGCCAGTAGTACGTGGGGACAGGGGACGTCACCCCTCCACTTT
. TRBJ2-6 TRBV6-5 . CASSNTGSGANVLTF TGTGCCAGCAGTAACACAGGGTCTGGGGCCAACGTCCTGACTTTC
. TRBJ2-1 TRBV25-1 TRBD1 CASPAGDRGYNEQFF TGTGCCAGCCCCGCAGGGGACAGGGGGTACAATGAGCAGTTCTTC
. TRBJ1-1 TRBV12-3/TRBV12-4 . CASSLGRGAEAFF TGTGCCAGCAGTTTAGGCAGGGGCGCTGAAGCTTTCTTT
. TRBJ1-1 TRBV18 TRBD1 CASSPQGAVEAFF TGTGCCAGCTCACCGCAGGGGGCGGTTGAAGCTTTCTTT
. TRBJ2-3 TRBV14 . CASSQVGQDTQYF TGTGCCAGCAGCCAAGTGGGGCAAGATACGCAGTATTTT
few TRBJ1-2 TRBV30 TRBD1 CACRTGGKAVYTF TGTGCCTGCCGGACAGGGGGCAAAGCGGTCTACACCTTC
. TRBJ2-1 TRBV5-4 TRBD2 CASSAGGLAGEDEQFF TGTGCCAGCAGCGCCGGCGGACTAGCGGGAGAGGATGAGCAGTTCTTC
. TRBJ2-3 TRBV5-1 . CASSRGTSDTQYF TGCGCCAGCAGTCGGGGGACCTCAGATACGCAGTATTTT